These T cell receptor beta chains were read from a single sample in a study of control samples from healthy donors and cancer patients. The repertoire was sequenced with immunoSEQ multiplex PCR; TCRdb's copy has only in-frame clones and lacks some. The sample consists of 100,000 to 150,000 clones, more than 80% of them appearing once. Sequencing input: blood. The receptors here all came from a man aged 18 to 29 in good health. CDR3s include the opening cysteine and the closing phenylalanine or tryptophan. A D gene is named only where the DNA matches it firmly. Rows give clone size only sometimes, using once, few, many, or a class for an expanded clone.

clone size: -; V gene: TRBV6-5; J gene: TRBJ2-7; D gene: -; CDR3 DNA: TGTGCCAGCAGTTACGGACCGCCGTCCTACGAGCAGTACTTC; CDR3 protein: CASSYGPPSYEQYF
clone size: -; V gene: TRBV9; J gene: TRBJ2-1; D gene: TRBD2; CDR3 DNA: TGTGCCAGCAGCGTAGGGTGGACTAGCGGGAATGAGCAGTTCTTC; CDR3 protein: CASSVGWTSGNEQFF
clone size: -; V gene: TRBV29-1; J gene: TRBJ1-2; D gene: -; CDR3 DNA: TGCAGCGTCACTCGGACGGCTGTTAACTATGGCTACACCTTC; CDR3 protein: CSVTRTAVNYGYTF
clone size: -; V gene: TRBV7-9; J gene: TRBJ1-1; D gene: -; CDR3 DNA: TGTGCCAGCAGCACTTCTACGAACACTGAAGCTTTCTTT; CDR3 protein: CASSTSTNTEAFF
clone size: few; V gene: TRBV6-4; J gene: TRBJ1-5; D gene: -; CDR3 DNA: TGTGCCAGCTCCCCGGACAGCAATCAGCCCCAGCATTTT; CDR3 protein: CASSPDSNQPQHF
clone size: -; V gene: TRBV11-2; J gene: TRBJ1-2; D gene: -; CDR3 DNA: TGTGCCAGCAGCTCCCCTCCGGGGGCTGATGGCTACACCTTC; CDR3 protein: CASSSPPGADGYTF
clone size: few; V gene: TRBV28; J gene: TRBJ1-3; D gene: -; CDR3 DNA: TGTGCCAGCAGTTTACAGAACTCTGGAAACACCATATATTTT; CDR3 protein: CASSLQNSGNTIYF
clone size: -; V gene: TRBV5-4; J gene: TRBJ1-2; D gene: -; CDR3 DNA: TGTGCCAGCAGCTTCGACAGTAACTATGGCTACACCTTC; CDR3 protein: CASSFDSNYGYTF
clone size: -; V gene: TRBV16; J gene: TRBJ1-2; D gene: -; CDR3 DNA: TGTGCCAGCAGCCGACCCTCCGGGATTAACTATGGCTACACCTTC; CDR3 protein: CASSRPSGINYGYTF
clone size: -; V gene: TRBV19; J gene: TRBJ2-7; D gene: -; CDR3 DNA: TGTGCCAGTAGTTTGGGACACCCCACCTACGAGCAGTACTTC; CDR3 protein: CASSLGHPTYEQYF
clone size: -; V gene: TRBV7-2; J gene: TRBJ1-5; D gene: -; CDR3 DNA: TGTGCCAGCAGCCCCGGGATGGCAGATCAGCCCCAGCATTTT; CDR3 protein: CASSPGMADQPQHF
clone size: -; V gene: TRBV6-5; J gene: TRBJ2-1; D gene: TRBD2; CDR3 DNA: TGTGCCAGCAGTTACCTTGCGGGAGTACTCAATGAGCAGTTCTTC; CDR3 protein: CASSYLAGVLNEQFF
clone size: -; V gene: TRBV5-1; J gene: TRBJ1-1; D gene: -; CDR3 DNA: TGCGCCAGCAGCTTGCGGGGCGCGGCGAACACTGAAGCTTTCTTT; CDR3 protein: CASSLRGAANTEAFF
clone size: -; V gene: TRBV27; J gene: TRBJ2-1; D gene: -; CDR3 DNA: TGTGCCAGCGCCCAGGGAATATCCTACAATGAGCAGTTCTTC; CDR3 protein: CASAQGISYNEQFF
clone size: few; V gene: TRBV7-8; J gene: TRBJ1-1; D gene: -; CDR3 DNA: TGTGCCAGCAGCTTATCTTCATTCGGCGCTGAAGCTTTCTTT; CDR3 protein: CASSLSSFGAEAFF
clone size: -; V gene: TRBV6-5; J gene: TRBJ2-7; D gene: -; CDR3 DNA: TGTGCCAGCAGCCAGACGGGGACGAACGAGCAGTACTTC; CDR3 protein: CASSQTGTNEQYF
clone size: -; V gene: TRBV7-3; J gene: TRBJ2-5; D gene: TRBD1; CDR3 DNA: TGTGCCAGCAGCGATCGCGGGACAGGGAGGGAGACCCAGTACTTC; CDR3 protein: CASSDRGTGRETQYF
clone size: once; V gene: TRBV7-9; J gene: TRBJ1-4; D gene: -; CDR3 DNA: TGTGCCAGCAGCACTAATGAAAAACTGTTTTTT; CDR3 protein: CASSTNEKLFF
clone size: -; V gene: TRBV21-1; J gene: TRBJ1-3; D gene: -; CDR3 DNA: TGTGCCAGCAGCAAAGCGTTCGGGGAAAGCTCTGGAAACACCATATATTTT; CDR3 protein: CASSKAFGESSGNTIYF
clone size: -; V gene: TRBV21-1; J gene: TRBJ2-4; D gene: -; CDR3 DNA: TGTGCCAGCAGCAAACTGGGGGAAGGTGGGGCCAAAAACATTCAGTACTTC; CDR3 protein: CASSKLGEGGAKNIQYF
clone size: -; V gene: TRBV3-1/TRBV3-2; J gene: TRBJ2-3; D gene: -; CDR3 DNA: TGTGCCAGCAGCCAAGATCCCAGGGATACGCAGTATTTT; CDR3 protein: CASSQDPRDTQYF
clone size: -; V gene: TRBV20-1; J gene: TRBJ2-3; D gene: -; CDR3 DNA: TGCAGTGCTAGTGAGGGGGGGGCCGCAGATACGCAGTATTTT; CDR3 protein: CSASEGGAADTQYF
clone size: -; V gene: TRBV2; J gene: TRBJ2-7; D gene: -; CDR3 DNA: TGTGCCAGCCCAAAGGACCTCCACTCCTACGAGCAGTACTTC; CDR3 protein: CASPKDLHSYEQYF
clone size: -; V gene: TRBV2; J gene: TRBJ1-6; D gene: TRBD1; CDR3 DNA: TGTGCCAGCAGGGGACAGGGGGCCTATAATTCACCCCTCCACTTT; CDR3 protein: CASRGQGAYNSPLHF
clone size: once; V gene: TRBV7-9; J gene: TRBJ2-5; D gene: -; CDR3 DNA: TGTGCCAGCAGCCCCAGAGCGGGCAAGATGGAGACCCAGTACTTC; CDR3 protein: CASSPRAGKMETQYF
clone size: -; V gene: TRBV18; J gene: TRBJ1-6; D gene: -; CDR3 DNA: TGTGCCAGCTCACTCACAGGAGACCAGGGTAATTCACCCCTCCACTTT; CDR3 protein: CASSLTGDQGNSPLHF
clone size: -; V gene: TRBV6-4; J gene: TRBJ2-6; D gene: TRBD1; CDR3 DNA: TGTGCCAGCAGTGAGCAGGGGGCTATCTCTGGGGCCAACGTCCTGACTTTC; CDR3 protein: CASSEQGAISGANVLTF
clone size: -; V gene: TRBV6-1; J gene: TRBJ1-1; D gene: TRBD1; CDR3 DNA: TGTGCCAGCAGTGAATTTAGGGGGCGCCCGGATGAAGCTTTCTTT; CDR3 protein: CASSEFRGRPDEAFF
clone size: once; V gene: TRBV9; J gene: TRBJ2-7; D gene: TRBD1; CDR3 DNA: TGTGCCAGCAGCGCCCCCGAGGTCCGCGGGACAGGAACCTACGAGCAGTACTTC; CDR3 protein: CASSAPEVRGTGTYEQYF